This TCR beta chain appears in the sequencing data of a study of blood T cell repertoires in COVID-19. Background on the study: COVID-19 samples collected from the United States, Italy and Spain covered acute and convalescent phases. From T cells, B-cell-depleted T cells, or PBMCs came the material, which was cDNA or gDNA.

CDR3 length: 17 residues. Germline V gene lookup returns CDR1 MNHNS and CDR2 SASEGT. Trimming left V 0 bases short and J 1 base short, with 15 bases between. Recruited during active infection, patients (from Seattle) were subsequently followed longitudinally. Original data processing: The assay estimated nucleated cells by amplifying reference gene primers. The table came from immunoSEQ multiplex PCR; TCRdb's copy has only in-frame clones and leaves some out. The V and J calls and the clone size are those of that table, but D and trimming were determined from the DNA. Of some 180,000 clones listed, more than 75% were seen once; the top ten hold roughly 5.3%.

The source material was peripheral blood. This chain joins TRBV6-1 and TRBJ1-2; D is undetermined. The clonotype comes from a man between 18 and 29 years old with COVID-19, enrolled during active disease. CDR3 sequence reads: CASSEAPVTSLNYGYTF. CDR3 coding DNA: TGTGCCAGCAGTGAAGCTCCTGTGACATCCCTTAACTATGGCTACACCTTC.